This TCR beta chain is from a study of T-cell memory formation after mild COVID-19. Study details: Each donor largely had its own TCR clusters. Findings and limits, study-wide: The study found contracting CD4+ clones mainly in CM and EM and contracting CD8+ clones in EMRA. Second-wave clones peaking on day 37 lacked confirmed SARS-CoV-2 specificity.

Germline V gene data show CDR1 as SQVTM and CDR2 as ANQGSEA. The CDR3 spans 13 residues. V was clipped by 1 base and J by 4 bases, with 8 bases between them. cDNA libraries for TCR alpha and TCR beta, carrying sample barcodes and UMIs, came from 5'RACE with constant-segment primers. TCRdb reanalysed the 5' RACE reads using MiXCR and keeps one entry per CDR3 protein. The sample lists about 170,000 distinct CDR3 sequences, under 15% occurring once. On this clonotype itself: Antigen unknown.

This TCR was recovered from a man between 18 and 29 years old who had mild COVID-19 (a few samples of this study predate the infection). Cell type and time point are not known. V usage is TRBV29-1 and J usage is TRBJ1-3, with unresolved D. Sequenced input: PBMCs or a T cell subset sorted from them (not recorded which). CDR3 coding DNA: TGCAGCGTTGAAGGTCCCACCGGAAACACCATATATTTT. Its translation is CSVEGPTGNTIYF.